This record looks at one T cell receptor (beta chain) sequence and its context. Its antigen is not known. Clones were read by immunoSEQ multiplex PCR, and TCRdb kept only the in-frame ones, dropping some. The profile shows about 350,000 clones, about 88% of them singletons. Treatment here: roughly 18 received Ad26.COV2.S at low or high dose, single or two shots; roughly five received placebo; per-sample allocation not given. All samples were drawn on day 63, counting from the first vaccine or placebo injection. Boston provided a donor who was an adult aged 18-55 years. The data belong to a study of Ad26.COV2.S vaccination and SARS-CoV-2 variants. Study-level background: Administration of Ad26.COV2.S was intramuscular, either once or twice 56 days apart. Study outcomes and limitations: Those who received the vaccine showed greater spike-specific TCR breadth than those given placebo.

V lost 0 bases and J lost 5, with 11 bases in between. Germline CDR1 reads SEHNR; CDR2 reads FQNEAQ (reference sequence). There are 14 residues in the CDR3. The chain is built from TRBV7-9 and TRBJ2-7, with D possibly matching TRBD2 (5 bases). The source was peripheral blood, collected in a trial of Ad26.COV2.S vaccine versus placebo. The sequence was obtained from a person between 18 and 60 years old who received the Ad26.COV2.S COVID-19 vaccine or a placebo. The CDR3 sequence: CASSLAGERDEQYF. CDR3 coding DNA: TGTGCCAGCAGCTTAGCGGGAGAACGAGACGAGCAGTACTTC. Full variable domain (rest looked up from reference TRBV7-9 and TRBJ2-7): DTGVSQNPRHKITKRGQNVTFRCDPISEHNRLYWYRQTLGQGPEFLTYFQNEAQLEKSRLLSDRFSAERPKGSFSTLEIQRTEQGDSAMYLCASSLAGERDEQYFGPGTRLTVT.